The 31 T cell receptor beta chains below come from one sample, sequenced in a study of shared T cell receptors in the human thymus. Measured with immunoSEQ multiplex PCR; TCRdb has only the in-frame clones, and not every one. The sample records about 500,000 clones, approximately 80% being singletons. These data also featured in a second study, about human thymus T cells.

Sequenced input: thymocytes. These receptors came from a boy under two years old with a congenital heart defect.

The chain recombines TRBV9 with TRBJ2-3; 13 positions match TRBD2. CDR3 length: 19 residues. V lost 4 bases to trimming and J lost 0 bases; unmatched junction nucleotides: 11. Per the germline V gene, CDR1 is SGDLS and CDR2 is YYNGEE. CDR3: CASSSAGTSGTPSTDTQYF. The CDR3 region has the DNA TGTGCCAGCAGCTCCGCCGGGACTAGCGGGACCCCTAGCACAGATACGCAGTATTTT.

V and J are TRBV5-6 and TRBJ2-5, with TRBD1 matching over 8 bases. This CDR3 has 16 amino acids. Germline loops: CDR1 SGHDT, CDR2 YYEEEE. With 4 bases clipped from V and 1 base from J, the junction kept 9 bases outside the gene matches. The CDR3 nucleotides read TGTGCCAGCAGCATCGGACAGGGCCTGCCCCAAGAGACCCAGTACTTC. Its protein product is CASSIGQGLPQETQYF.

The chain links TRBV4-1 to TRBJ2-1; D possibly corresponds to TRBD2 (6 bases). The CDR3 sequence is 19 residues long. Between the trimmed V and J ends, which lost 3 bases and 8 bases, there was a span of 29 bases. Per germline, CDR1 MGHRA and CDR2 YSYEKL. CDR3 sequence reads: CASSHPRRIGSGEGDEQFF. CDR3 coding DNA: TGCGCCAGCAGCCATCCCAGGCGGATCGGGTCGGGAGAGGGCGATGAGCAGTTCTTC.

The rearrangement joins TRBV15 to TRBJ2-1; 9 bases are a match to TRBD2. The V gene end was trimmed by 9 bases and the J gene end by 8 bases; junction bases not matched to a gene: 8. The germline V gene has CDR1 LNHNV and CDR2 YYDKDF (reference sequence). This CDR3 region has 13 residues. The CDR3 spells CATTREGGDEQFF. CDR3 sequence (DNA): TGTGCCACGACGCGGGAGGGGGGGGATGAGCAGTTCTTC.

The V call is TRBV7-8, the J call TRBJ1-1, with D hard to call. Germline V gene data show CDR1 as SGHVS and CDR2 as FQNEAQ. V lost 1 base, J lost 1 base, and 16 bases lay in between. CDR3 size: 17 residues. The CDR3 is CASSLGPGTKRNTEAFF. CDR3 sequence (DNA): TGTGCCAGCAGCTTAGGGCCAGGCACGAAAAGGAACACTGAAGCTTTCTTT.

The J gene is TRBJ2-7, the V gene TRBV10-3, with 10 bases that match TRBD2. Per the germline V gene, CDR1 is ENHRY and CDR2 is SYGVKD. V shed 10 bases, J shed 6 bases, and the junction held 9 bases outside the gene matches. This CDR3 has 13 residues. For the CDR3, the DNA is TGTGCCACCCGTAGCGGGAGGAAGACCGAGCAGTACTTC. The encoded protein is CATRSGRKTEQYF.

This chain connects TRBV27 to TRBJ2-5; D possibly corresponds to TRBD2 (6 bases). Germline V gene sequence: CDR1 MNHEY, CDR2 SMNVEV (reference sequence). The CDR3 spans 19 residues. V gave up 6 bases and J gave up 2 bases, with 28 bases separating them. CDR3 sequence: CASSPLPPHQEGPQETQYF. In DNA form, the CDR3 reads TGTGCCAGCAGCCCATTACCCCCCCATCAGGAGGGCCCGCAAGAGACCCAGTACTTC.

This clone was detected only once. The chain combines TRBV18 with TRBJ1-5; TRBD1 matches 7 bases. The CDR3 extends over 13 amino acids. CDR1 and CDR2 from the germline V gene are KGHSH and LQKENI. V lost 6 bases and J lost 4; bases outside the gene matches: 3. CDR3 loop: CASSRDRNQPQHF. The CDR3 DNA reads as TGTGCCAGCTCTCGGGACAGAAATCAGCCCCAGCATTTT.

The V call is TRBV6-5, the J call TRBJ2-1, with 8 bases matching TRBD2. The CDR3 contains 15 residues. V was pared by 2 bases and J by 2 bases, with 2 bases of the junction left unmatched. Germline values: CDR1 MNHEY, CDR2 SVGAGI. The chain's CDR3 is CASSYGLAPYNEQFF. CDR3 nucleotides: TGTGCCAGCAGTTACGGACTAGCCCCCTACAATGAGCAGTTCTTC.

This chain joins TRBV4-1 and TRBJ2-7; 13 bases fit TRBD2. CDR1 and CDR2 from the germline V gene are MGHRA and YSYEKL. V was clipped by 0 bases and J by 3 bases; unmatched bases: 14. The CDR3 spans 20 residues. The CDR3 sequence is CASSQEPNFPRTSGGYEQYF. In nucleotides, the CDR3 is TGCGCCAGCAGCCAAGAGCCCAACTTCCCCCGGACTAGCGGGGGCTACGAGCAGTACTTC.

This rearrangement joins TRBV5-4 to TRBJ2-1, with 12 bases that match TRBD2. CDR1 SGHNT and CDR2 YYREEE come from the germline V gene (reference sequence). V was pared by 0 bases and J by 0 bases, with 10 bases of the junction left unmatched. CDR3 size: 20 residues. CDR3 loop: CASSLATSGSPLNSYNEQFF. The DNA for the CDR3 is TGTGCCAGCAGCTTGGCGACTAGCGGGAGCCCCTTAAACTCCTACAATGAGCAGTTCTTC.

The chain has TRBV15 and TRBJ1-1; D gene unclear. V lost 6 bases, J lost 0 bases, and 8 bases lay in between. The V gene's germline CDR1 is LNHNV and CDR2 YYDKDF (reference sequence). This CDR3 contains 13 residues. CDR3 sequence reads: CATRGDMNTEAFF. The CDR3 DNA sequence: TGTGCCACCAGAGGAGATATGAACACTGAAGCTTTCTTT.

The CDR3 sequence is CASSSGTGASSYEQYF. The CDR3 bases are TGTGCCAGCAGTTCCGGGACAGGGGCGAGCTCCTACGAGCAGTACTTC. The chain recombines TRBV6-6 with TRBJ2-7; 10 nucleotides align to TRBD1. The CDR3 extends over 16 amino acids. The germline V gene encodes CDR1 MNHNY and CDR2 SVGAGI (reference sequence). The junction had 6 bases not matched to a gene; V was cut back by 4 bases and J by 0 bases.

The chain recombines TRBV18 with TRBJ2-7; TRBD2 is a possible D gene (5 bases). Trimming removed 6 bases from V and 2 bases from J, with 20 bases in between. This CDR3 comprises 16 residues. CDR1 KGHSH and CDR2 LQKENI come from the germline V gene. CDR3 coding DNA: TGTGCCAGCTCCCTAGCTATGGGAGTCACAACCTACGAGCAGTACTTC. This codes for CASSLAMGVTTYEQYF.

The chain recombines TRBV7-2 with TRBJ1-1; 12 bases agree with TRBD1. The CDR3 sequence is 17 residues long. V trimming: 5 bases; J trimming: 4 bases; junction bases outside the gene matches: 11. The germline V gene has CDR1 SGHTA and CDR2 FQGNSA. The CDR3 DNA is TGTGCCAGCAGCGGGGACAGGGGGCCGAGGGGGAGCACTGAAGCTTTCTTT. Its translation: CASSGDRGPRGSTEAFF. Variable domain in full (rest from reference TRBV7-2 and TRBJ1-1): GAGVSQSPSNKVTEKGKDVELRCDPISGHTALYWYRQSLGQGLEFLIYFQGNSAPDKSGLPSDRFSAERTGGSVSTLTIQRTQQEDSAVYLCASSGDRGPRGSTEAFFGQGTRLTVV.

The chain links TRBV14 to TRBJ1-3; TRBD1 agrees at 8 bases. V shed 2 bases and J 1 base; nucleotides not matched to a gene: 10. This CDR3 region has 18 residues. Germline V lookup: CDR1 SGHDN, CDR2 FVKESK. CDR3 loop: CASSQTLTGEMSGNTIYF. In nucleotides, the CDR3 is TGTGCCAGCAGCCAAACCCTGACAGGGGAGATGTCTGGAAACACCATATATTTT.

The chain uses TRBV21-1 and TRBJ2-7; the table's D call of TRBD1 was not tested on the DNA. TRBV21-1 is recorded as a pseudogene. This CDR3 contains 16 residues. The CDR3 is CASTKGQGLSSYEQYF. The CDR3 DNA reads TGTGCCAGCACCAAGGGACAGGGACTAAGCTCCTACGAGCAGTACTTC.

This rearrangement joins TRBV4-3 to TRBJ2-5; 7 bases map to TRBD2. Losses at the gene ends were 0 bases for V and 4 bases for J; bases not matched to a gene: 5. CDR1 and CDR2 from the germline V gene are LGHNA and YSLEER. The length of the CDR3 is 15 residues. Here the CDR3 reads CASSQECTSAETQYF. CDR3 coding DNA: TGCGCCAGCAGCCAAGAATGTACTAGCGCAGAGACCCAGTACTTC.

This chain connects TRBV27 to TRBJ1-5; 11 bases fit TRBD1. There are 20 residues in the CDR3. CDR1 is MNHEY and CDR2 is SMNVEV in the germline V gene (reference sequence). The V segment lost 5 bases and the J segment 0 bases; nucleotides outside the gene matches: 15. The CDR3 DNA reads TGTGCCAGCAGTCCGCTCCCGGACAGGGGGCTTAGGGATAGCAATCAGCCCCAGCATTTT. It is translated as CASSPLPDRGLRDSNQPQHF.

The chain recombines TRBV4-2 with TRBJ2-1, with 9 bases aligning to TRBD2. The CDR3 is 16 residues long. J gave up 5 bases and V 3 bases, and 8 bases lay outside the gene matches. Germline lookup yields CDR1 LGHNA and CDR2 YNFKEQ. CDR3 DNA sequence: TGTGCCAGCAGCCATGTTCCTAGCGGGGTAGACAATGAGCAGTTCTTC. Translated: CASSHVPSGVDNEQFF.

The chain employs TRBV4-1 and TRBJ1-4; 9 bases are a match to TRBD1. Trimming at V came to 3 bases and at J to 5 bases, leaving 7 bases not matched to a gene. There are 16 residues in the CDR3. Germline CDR1 MGHRA, CDR2 YSYEKL. CDR3 coding DNA: TGCGCCAGCAGCCAGGGACGACAGGGGGGGAATGAAAAACTGTTTTTT. Its protein product is CASSQGRQGGNEKLFF.

V and J are TRBV11-3 and TRBJ1-2; D unresolved. The CDR3 consists of 14 residues. The germline V and J ends were trimmed by 3 bases and 6 bases, with 14 bases remaining between them. CDR1 SGHNT and CDR2 YENEEA come from the germline V gene. CDR3 loop: CASSLERFEDGYTF. The CDR3 DNA reads as TGTGCCAGCAGCTTGGAACGGTTTGAGGATGGCTACACCTTC.

This chain joins TRBV27 and TRBJ2-3; weak D call: TRBD2 (7 bases). In germline, CDR1 is MNHEY, CDR2 SMNVEV (reference sequence). This CDR3 region has 16 residues. V lost 7 bases, J lost 0 bases, and 17 bases lay in between. The CDR3 region is CASMGGQGLSTDTQYF. CDR3 coding DNA: TGTGCCAGCATGGGAGGGCAGGGGCTGAGCACAGATACGCAGTATTTT.

The chain couples TRBV5-1 to TRBJ2-7, with 12 bases aligning to TRBD2. Per the germline V gene, CDR1 is SGHRS and CDR2 is YFSETQ. J lost 5 bases, V lost 4 bases, and 10 bases had no gene match. CDR3 size: 16 residues. CDR3 amino acids: CASSPTTSGRIHEQYF. In nucleotides, the CDR3 is TGCGCCAGCAGCCCCACTACTAGCGGGAGGATCCACGAGCAGTACTTC.

This chain links TRBV28 with TRBJ2-3, with TRBD1 matching 10 bases. The CDR3 has 16 amino acids. The junction had 6 bases not matched to a gene; V was cut back by 4 bases and J by 2 bases. Germline CDR1 and CDR2: MDHEN and SYDVKM. CDR3 region: CASSSGTGAHTDTQYF. The CDR3 bases are TGTGCCAGCAGTTCCGGGACAGGGGCACACACAGATACGCAGTATTTT.

This clone occurred a few times. The rearrangement links TRBV4-3 to TRBJ1-4; D possibly corresponds to TRBD1 (5 bases). Trimming took off 6 bases at V and 3 bases at J, with 23 bases between the two ends. Germline values: CDR1 LGHNA, CDR2 YSLEER. CDR3 length: 18 amino acids. The CDR3 DNA reads TGCGCCAGCAGTCCGGGGGGACCCCTAGGACGGTCTAATGAAAAACTGTTTTTT. Translated: CASSPGGPLGRSNEKLFF.

This clone has a single count. CDR3 sequence reads: CACLRERNTEAFF. DNA for the CDR3: TGTGCTTGTCTACGGGAGCGGAACACTGAAGCTTTCTTT. The chain couples TRBV30 to TRBJ1-1; no definite D call. The CDR3 contains 13 residues. CDR1 is GTSNPN, CDR2 SVGIG, per germline (reference sequence).

The CDR3 sequence: CASSPRGQHQFTGELFF. The CDR3 DNA follows: TGCGCCAGCAGCCCGCGGGGGCAGCACCAGTTCACCGGGGAGCTGTTTTTT. The J gene is TRBJ2-2, the V gene TRBV4-3; weak D call: TRBD2 (7 bases). The CDR3 loop spans 17 amino acids. Per germline, CDR1 LGHNA and CDR2 YSLEER. V lost 4 bases, J lost 4 bases, and 19 bases lay in between.

The rearrangement uses TRBV7-2 and TRBJ2-7; 7 bases align to TRBD1. The J segment lost 2 bases and the V segment lost 4 bases, leaving 11 bases of the junction unmatched. This CDR3 is 16 amino acids long. Germline assignment: CDR1 SGHTA and CDR2 FQGNSA. This CDR3 is CASSSAGQDATYEQYF. CDR3 sequence (DNA): TGTGCCAGCAGCTCGGCCGGACAGGATGCAACCTACGAGCAGTACTTC.

This clone was seen just once. V gene TRBV14 combines with J gene TRBJ1-1; D is perhaps TRBD1 (5 bases). Looked up from germline, CDR1 is SGHDN and CDR2 is FVKESK. Trimming pared 0 bases from V and 3 bases from J, leaving 14 bases between. The CDR3 spans 16 residues. The CDR3 nucleotides read TGTGCCAGCAGCCAAGATTTGCAGGGTGAGGACACTGAAGCTTTCTTT. Protein sequence: CASSQDLQGEDTEAFF. Full variable domain (rest looked up from reference TRBV14 and TRBJ1-1): EAGVTQFPSHSVIEKGQTVTLRCDPISGHDNLYWYRRVMGKEIKFLLHFVKESKQDESGMPNNRFLAERTGGTYSTLKVQPAELEDSGVYFCASSQDLQGEDTEAFFGQGTRLTVV.

This clone was counted only a few times. Here the CDR3 reads CASSPSPTVTPLNGYTF. The CDR3, as DNA: TGCGCCAGCAGCCCCTCCCCGACAGTTACCCCACTTAATGGCTACACCTTC. The chain joins TRBV4-3 to TRBJ1-2, with D tentatively TRBD1 (5 bases). Germline loops: CDR1 LGHNA, CDR2 YSLEER. V shed 4 bases and J shed 6 bases, with 24 bases lying between them. The CDR3 length is 17 residues.